The 14 T cell receptor beta chains below were found in one sample sequenced in a study of blood T cell repertoires in COVID-19. Clones were sequenced by immunoSEQ multiplex PCR, and TCRdb holds only the in-frame ones, with some missing. The sample lists roughly 400,000 clones, 75% to 90% occurring once. The sequencing input was PBMCs or T cells enriched from blood (not recorded which). Source of these receptors: a man aged 25-45 years who had recovered from COVID-19.

The chain is built from TRBV6-8 and TRBJ2-3; possibly TRBD1 for D (5 bases). V was shortened by 7 bases and J by 2 bases, with 16 bases between the two germline ends. The CDR3 has 15 residues. Looked up from germline, CDR1 is MNHGY and CDR2 is SAAAGT. CDR3 protein: CASKGSRDLTDTQYF. In DNA form, the CDR3 reads TGTGCCAGCAAAGGATCCAGGGATCTCACAGATACGCAGTATTTT.

V gene TRBV7-7 combines with J gene TRBJ1-5, with 7 bases identical to TRBD1. With 1 base clipped from V and 3 bases from J, the junction kept 6 bases outside the gene matches. The CDR3 is 16 amino acids. The germline V gene has CDR1 SSHAT and CDR2 FNYEAQ (reference sequence). CDR3 sequence reads: CASSLGGQWDNQPQHF. As DNA, the CDR3 is TGTGCCAGCAGCTTAGGGGGACAGTGGGACAATCAGCCCCAGCATTTT. The complete variable domain, with remaining parts taken from reference TRBV7-7 and TRBJ1-5, reads GAGVSQSPRYKVTKRGQDVTLRCDPISSHATLYWYQQALGQGPEFLTYFNYEAQPDKSGLPSDRFSAERPEGSISTLTIQRTEQRDSAMYRCASSLGGQWDNQPQHFGDGTRLSIL.

The genes are TRBV5-1 and TRBJ2-1, with 7 bases aligning to TRBD1. Germline V gives CDR1 SGHRS, CDR2 YFSETQ. Trimming took 4 bases from V and 8 from J; bases not matched to a gene: 9. This CDR3 has 14 amino acids. The CDR3, as DNA: TGCGCCAGCAGCCGCTGGACAGGAGATTATGAGCAGTTCTTC. Its protein product is CASSRWTGDYEQFF.

V and J are TRBV28 and TRBJ2-7, with TRBD2 matching over 12 bases. Germline V CDR1 and CDR2: MDHEN, SYDVKM. V lost 5 bases to trimming and J lost 4 bases; unmatched junction nucleotides: 3. The CDR3 consists of 14 residues. CDR3 in amino acids: CASSPGTSGYEQYF. As DNA, the CDR3 is TGTGCCAGCAGTCCAGGGACTAGCGGGTACGAGCAGTACTTC.

The chain recombines TRBV4-1 with TRBJ2-7, with a weak D call TRBD1 (5 bases). This CDR3 spans 16 amino acids. V shed 1 base and J shed 3 bases, with 16 bases lying between them. The germline V gene encodes CDR1 MGHRA and CDR2 YSYEKL. The CDR3 region is CASSQVIGVILYEQYF. The CDR3 DNA sequence: TGCGCCAGCAGCCAAGTGATAGGGGTAATACTCTACGAGCAGTACTTC.

Only one count was recorded for this clone. This chain links TRBV4-1 with TRBJ1-2, with 8 bases identical to TRBD1. Germline CDR1 MGHRA, CDR2 YSYEKL. With 0 bases clipped from V and 2 bases from J, the junction kept 11 bases outside the gene matches. The CDR3 is 18 residues long. This CDR3 is CASSQEWTGQGSNYGYTF. In DNA, the CDR3 is TGCGCCAGCAGCCAAGAATGGACCGGACAGGGATCCAACTATGGCTACACCTTC.

The chain joins TRBV28 to TRBJ2-7, with D possibly being TRBD2 (5 bases). This CDR3 comprises 11 residues. CDR1 and CDR2 from the germline V gene are MDHEN and SYDVKM. V was cut by 1 base and J by 12 bases, with 10 bases left in between. CDR3 residues: CASSLSGSPYF. In nucleotides, the CDR3 is TGTGCCAGCAGTTTATCGGGGTCCCCGTACTTC.

This clone was detected once. The genes are TRBV9 and TRBJ1-2; tentatively, D is TRBD1 (6 bases). The CDR3 is 16 amino acids. Trimming removed 0 bases from V and 4 bases from J, with 16 bases in between. The germline CDR1 and CDR2 sequences are SGDLS and YYNGEE. The CDR3 spells CASSVAPSGGAYGYTF. The CDR3 DNA reads TGTGCCAGCAGCGTAGCCCCCTCGGGGGGGGCCTATGGCTACACCTTC.

The V call is TRBV18, the J call TRBJ1-5; 11 bases agree with TRBD1. V was pared by 1 base and J by 6 bases, with 2 bases of the junction left unmatched. The V gene's germline CDR1 is KGHSH and CDR2 LQKENI. This CDR3 has 15 amino acids. This CDR3 is CASSPLGTGGQPQHF. The CDR3 bases are TGTGCCAGCTCACCACTCGGGACAGGGGGTCAGCCCCAGCATTTT.

The V gene is TRBV5-1, the J gene TRBJ2-7; possibly TRBD1 for D (6 bases). With 2 bases removed from V and 1 base from J, the gap between germline ends came to 19 bases. The CDR3 runs to 17 residues. Per germline, CDR1 SGHRS and CDR2 YFSETQ. CDR3 sequence: CASSLGTGTPPSYEQYF. DNA for the CDR3: TGCGCCAGCAGCTTAGGCACCGGGACACCACCGTCCTACGAGCAGTACTTC.

The genes are TRBV5-1 and TRBJ1-1; D gene uncertain. Germline loops: CDR1 SGHRS, CDR2 YFSETQ. The CDR3 is 17 residues long. Trimming took 0 bases from V and 1 from J, leaving 16 bases between them. In nucleotides, the CDR3 is TGCGCCAGCAGCTTGGGCCGCTGGGAGCCCAGGAACACTGAAGCTTTCTTT. Its translation: CASSLGRWEPRNTEAFF.

V gene TRBV5-1 combines with J gene TRBJ1-5; D is unclear. Germline V lookup: CDR1 SGHRS, CDR2 YFSETQ. The CDR3 runs 14 residues. Trimming removed 2 bases at V and 3 bases at J, with 9 bases between. CDR3 loop: CASSLQRNNQPQHF. The CDR3 DNA reads TGCGCCAGCAGCTTACAGAGAAACAATCAGCCCCAGCATTTT. Variable domain in full (rest from reference TRBV5-1 and TRBJ1-5): KAGVTQTPRYLIKTRGQQVTLSCSPISGHRSVSWYQQTPGQGLQFLFEYFSETQRNKGNFPGRFSGRQFSNSRSEMNVSTLELGDSALYLCASSLQRNNQPQHFGDGTRLSIL.

The chain employs TRBV11-2 and TRBJ2-3; 7 bases fit TRBD2. The CDR3 extends over 15 amino acids. The junction had 8 bases not matched to a gene; V was cut back by 5 bases and J by 3 bases. CDR1 and CDR2 (germline): SGHAT, FQNNGV. CDR3 region: CASSTQQGGTDTQYF. The CDR3 DNA reads as TGTGCCAGCAGCACGCAGCAGGGAGGGACAGATACGCAGTATTTT.

The chain combines TRBV14 with TRBJ2-1, with 7 nucleotides matching TRBD1. J was trimmed by 6 bases and V by 5 bases; bases with no gene match: 7. CDR1 SGHDN and CDR2 FVKESK come from the germline V gene. The CDR3 consists of 14 residues. The CDR3 loop is CASSAGQALNEQFF. The CDR3 nucleotides are TGTGCCAGCAGCGCCGGACAGGCCCTCAATGAGCAGTTCTTC.